These 7 T cell receptor beta chains were all obtained from the same sample, sequenced in a study of monozygotic twins with inflammatory bowel disease. TCRdb reprocessed the 5' RACE reads, with one entry per CDR3 protein and no DNA. Its clone listing holds 200,000 to 250,000 distinct CDR3 sequences. Sequencing was done on a sample of blood. Receptor source: a human donor with ulcerative colitis or Crohn's disease, or a healthy co-twin of an affected twin (not recorded which).

The CDR3 loop is CAISVRGDYNEQFF. This sequence joins TRBV10-3 and TRBJ2-1; TCRdb picks TRBD2, but there is no DNA to check that call. Germline assignment: CDR1 ENHRY and CDR2 SYGVKD. The CDR3 length is 14 residues.

The chain couples TRBV6-1 to TRBJ1-1. The CDR3 is made up of 16 amino acids. Looked up from germline, CDR1 is MNHNS and CDR2 is SASEGT. CDR3 residues: CASSGDGLGEGTEAFF.

The chain joins TRBV5-1 to TRBJ1-3. There are 14 residues in the CDR3. Germline values: CDR1 SGHRS, CDR2 YFSETQ. CDR3 in amino acids: CASSFQDSGNTIYF.

This sequence joins TRBV6-1 and TRBJ2-7. Germline values: CDR1 MNHNS, CDR2 SASEGT. CDR3 length: 14 residues. The CDR3 region is CASSGFRSSYEQYF.

The J gene is TRBJ1-1, the V gene TRBV5-5; TCRdb reports TRBD1, a call that lacks DNA to check it against. CDR1 is SGHKS and CDR2 is YYEKEE in the germline V gene (reference sequence). The CDR3 has 15 amino acids. The CDR3: CASSFIRGLNTEAFF. The full variable domain, rest sourced from reference TRBV5-5 and TRBJ1-1, is DAGVTQSPTHLIKTRGQQVTLRCSPISGHKSVSWYQQVLGQGPQFIFQYYEKEERGRGNFPDRFSARQFPNYSSELNVNALLLGDSALYLCASSFIRGLNTEAFFGQGTRLTVV.

The rearrangement joins TRBV5-1 to TRBJ2-5; TCRdb's D call, TRBD1, is unchecked because there is no DNA. The CDR3 contains 13 residues. Germline-derived CDR1 and CDR2 are SGHRS and YFSETQ. The CDR3 protein is CASSLHRQETQYF.

The rearrangement links TRBV7-9 to TRBJ2-3; TCRdb's D call, TRBD2, is unchecked because there is no DNA. Germline lookup yields CDR1 SEHNR and CDR2 FQNEAQ (reference sequence). This CDR3 comprises 13 residues. Here the CDR3 reads CASRTGGTDTQYF.